These 19 T cell receptor beta chains originate from one sample sequenced in a study of blood T cell repertoires in COVID-19 (dated by TCRdb to 2019 to 2021). The receptor library was made with the immunoSEQ multiplex PCR assay. TCRdb mirrors the immuneACCESS table, restricted to in-frame sequences. Some clones are absent from its copies; in checked studies, under half trace to an unresolved V gene, and the reason for the others is unknown. This sample holds just under 45,000 clones; around 87% were observed only once. Roughly 3.7% of the sample lies in the top ten. Material for sequencing was peripheral blood. These receptors all come from a man aged 40-49 years with COVID-19, enrolled during active disease.

The chain carries TRBV28 and TRBJ2-1, with 10 bases identical to TRBD2. CDR1 is MDHEN and CDR2 is SYDVKM in the germline V gene. The V gene end was trimmed by 5 bases and the J gene end by 7 bases; junction bases not matched to a gene: 5. This CDR3 contains 14 residues. The CDR3 DNA is TGTGCCAGCAGTCAGCGGGGGGGCTGGAATGAGCAGTTCTTC. It is translated as CASSQRGGWNEQFF.

In its sample, this clone was seen once. The rearrangement joins TRBV30 to TRBJ2-7; 11 positions agree with TRBD1. The J segment lost 3 bases and the V segment lost 0 bases, leaving 1 base of the junction unmatched. The CDR3 extends over 14 amino acids. The germline V gene has CDR1 GTSNPN and CDR2 SVGIG (reference sequence). CDR3 sequence: CAWSVGTGGYEQYF. CDR3 coding DNA: TGTGCCTGGAGTGTAGGGACAGGGGGCTACGAGCAGTACTTC.

The J gene is TRBJ1-1, the V gene TRBV7-9; the D gene is possibly TRBD1 (5 bases). The germline V gene has CDR1 SEHNR and CDR2 FQNEAQ (reference sequence). The germline V and J ends were trimmed by 2 bases and 1 base, with 5 bases remaining between them. The CDR3 is made up of 13 amino acids. The CDR3: CASSLQGNTEAFF. CDR3 sequence (DNA): TGTGCCAGCAGCTTACAGGGGAACACTGAAGCTTTCTTT.

The chain is built from TRBV5-1 and TRBJ2-5; 8 nucleotides match TRBD1. Germline V gene data show CDR1 as SGHRS and CDR2 as YFSETQ. Trimming at V came to 4 bases and at J to 5 bases, leaving 10 bases not matched to a gene. The CDR3 is 15 residues long. In nucleotides, the CDR3 is TGCGCCAGCAGCCCTCTGGGCAGGGGGCAGGAGACCCAGTACTTC. This gives the protein CASSPLGRGQETQYF.

The rearrangement uses TRBV5-1 and TRBJ2-2, with D possibly being TRBD2 (6 bases). The CDR3 loop spans 16 amino acids. The germline CDR1 and CDR2 sequences are SGHRS and YFSETQ. V lost 3 bases to trimming and J lost 6 bases, with 18 bases between them. Here the CDR3 reads CASSSELAWTPGELFF. The CDR3, as DNA: TGCGCCAGCAGCTCGGAACTAGCCTGGACCCCCGGGGAGCTGTTTTTT.

This rearrangement joins TRBV11-3 to TRBJ2-3; 9 bases are a match to TRBD2. CDR1 is SGHNT, CDR2 YENEEA, per germline. The CDR3 is 17 amino acids. After removal of 1 base from V and 5 bases from J, the junction contained 10 bases not matched to a gene. The CDR3, as DNA: TGTGCCAGCAGCTTAGGAACCATAGCGGGAGTTGGAGATACGCAGTATTTT. It codes for CASSLGTIAGVGDTQYF.

The chain has TRBV2 and TRBJ1-1; perhaps TRBD1 as D (5 bases). The V end was cut by 6 bases, the J end by 0 bases, with 11 bases between. The V gene's germline CDR1 is SNHLY and CDR2 FYNNEI. This CDR3 has 14 residues. CDR3 coding DNA: TGTGCCAGCAGGCCGACAGCCATGAACACTGAAGCTTTCTTT. Translated, it gives CASRPTAMNTEAFF.

This chain links TRBV28 with TRBJ1-1; D ambiguous. The CDR3 length is 11 residues. Trimming left V 7 bases short and J 8 bases short, with 11 bases between. CDR1 and CDR2 (germline): MDHEN, SYDVKM. CDR3 bases: TGTGCCAGCATGGGCTACTTAGAAGCTTTCTTT. Amino acid sequence: CASMGYLEAFF.

The CDR3 sequence: CASSLSEIYRGGEQYF. The CDR3 coding sequence is TGTGCCAGCAGCCTCTCGGAAATTTACAGGGGCGGCGAGCAGTACTTC. The V and J genes are TRBV3-1 (or the pseudogene TRBV3-2) and TRBJ2-7; 7 nucleotides agree with TRBD1. The CDR3 spans 16 residues. Trimming cost V 4 bases and J 6 bases; bases outside gene matches: 15. In germline, CDR1 is LGHDT, CDR2 YNNKEL (reference sequence).

The chain uses TRBV6-5 and TRBJ2-7, with 7 bases identical to TRBD1. This CDR3 spans 13 amino acids. Germline V CDR1 and CDR2: MNHEY, SVGAGI. The trim removed 5 bases at V and 1 base at J, leaving 2 bases unmatched. The CDR3 nucleotides read TGTGCCAGCAGTCCGGGACAGTCCTACGAGCAGTACTTC. Protein product: CASSPGQSYEQYF.

By its share, this clone is medium-sized. V and J are TRBV7-9 and TRBJ1-4; weak D call: TRBD1 (5 bases). CDR1 and CDR2 (germline): SEHNR, FQNEAQ (reference sequence). Trimming shortened V by 3 bases and J by 2 bases, and 10 bases separated the two germline ends. This CDR3 is 15 amino acids long. This CDR3 reads CASSFEGHTNEKLFF. CDR3 DNA sequence: TGTGCCAGCAGCTTCGAAGGACATACTAATGAAAAACTGTTTTTT.

This chain uses TRBV18 with TRBJ1-1, with 9 bases matching TRBD1. Germline CDR1 reads KGHSH; CDR2 reads LQKENI. The V and J ends lost 3 bases and 5 bases, in that order; junction bases with no gene match: 7. This CDR3 is built from 15 residues. CDR3 in DNA: TGTGCCAGCTCACCCGGGACAGGGAAAAGGACTGAAGCTTTCTTT. Translation gives CASSPGTGKRTEAFF.

The rearrangement links TRBV23-1 to TRBJ2-7; D is uncertain. TRBV23-1 is an open reading frame whose function is uncertain. V was trimmed by 2 bases and J by 0 bases, leaving 14 bases between them. The CDR3 runs to 16 residues. In nucleotides, the CDR3 is TGCGCCAGCAGTCAAGTTCCCCTCACAGCCTCCTACGAGCAGTACTTC. The encoded protein is CASSQVPLTASYEQYF.

The chain combines TRBV5-6 with TRBJ1-6; tentative D call: TRBD1 (5 bases). The germline V gene has CDR1 SGHDT and CDR2 YYEEEE. V was pared by 2 bases and J by 14 bases, with 17 bases between. This CDR3 is built from 14 residues. DNA of the CDR3: TGTGCCAGCAGCTTTAGGACACCCGGTTTCACCCTCCACTTT. Protein product: CASSFRTPGFTLHF.

The chain combines TRBV5-1 with TRBJ2-1; 15 bases map to TRBD2. The germline V gene has CDR1 SGHRS and CDR2 YFSETQ. V gave up 4 bases and J gave up 1 base; unmatched junction bases: 12. CDR3 size: 20 residues. CDR3 in amino acids: CASSPGLAGGPAWSYNEQFF. DNA of the CDR3: TGCGCCAGCAGCCCGGGACTAGCGGGAGGACCTGCCTGGTCCTACAATGAGCAGTTCTTC.

The chain has TRBV3-1 (or the pseudogene TRBV3-2) and TRBJ2-5; the D is unclear. CDR1 and CDR2 from the germline V gene are LGHDT and YNNKEL (reference sequence). This CDR3 has 14 amino acids. V lost 3 bases and J lost 1, with 9 bases in between. The CDR3, as DNA: TGTGCCAGCAGCCAGTTTGGAGCCCAAGAGACCCAGTACTTC. It is translated as CASSQFGAQETQYF.

V and J are TRBV7-2 and TRBJ1-4; weak D call: TRBD1 (5 bases). Per the germline V gene, CDR1 is SGHTA and CDR2 is FQGNSA. The V gene lost 5 bases and the J gene lost 0 bases, with 10 bases spanning the gap. There are 15 residues in the CDR3. Written as DNA, the CDR3 is TGTGCCAGCAGCGCCCAGGGTGCAACTAATGAAAAACTGTTTTTT. As protein: CASSAQGATNEKLFF. Using reference TRBV7-2 and TRBJ1-4 for the parts outside the CDR3, the full variable domain is GAGVSQSPSNKVTEKGKDVELRCDPISGHTALYWYRQSLGQGLEFLIYFQGNSAPDKSGLPSDRFSAERTGGSVSTLTIQRTQQEDSAVYLCASSAQGATNEKLFFGSGTQLSVL.

This clone was picked up a small number of times. The rearrangement uses TRBV7-9 and TRBJ2-5; 10 bases are shared with TRBD2. This CDR3 is 18 amino acids long. With 6 bases clipped from V and 4 bases from J, the junction kept 17 bases outside the gene matches. Germline V gene lookup returns CDR1 SEHNR and CDR2 FQNEAQ (reference sequence). The CDR3 nucleotides read TGTGCCAGCAGTGGCCCTAGCGGGGGTTTTGGGGTAGGAGAGACCCAGTACTTC. This translates into CASSGPSGGFGVGETQYF.

The V gene is TRBV11-1, the J gene TRBJ2-5; D possibly corresponds to TRBD2 (5 bases). This CDR3 region has 12 residues. Trimming cost V 11 bases and J 2 bases, with 12 bases left between them. Germline V gene lookup returns CDR1 SGHAT and CDR2 FQDESV (reference sequence). CDR3: CASKGEQETQYF. Written as DNA, the CDR3 is TGTGCCTCCAAGGGAGAACAAGAGACCCAGTACTTC.